Following are 13 T cell receptor beta chains from one sample sequenced in a study of cytomegalovirus exposure and HLA in healthy donors. The PCR had 60 Vbeta and 13 Jbeta primers. Profiling relied on immunoSEQ multiplex PCR, and the TCRdb table lists in-frame clones only, not all of them. The sample shows 100,000 to 150,000 clones, roughly 75% of them seen only once. The material sequenced was PBMCs. Receptor source: a female donor in good health and CMV-seronegative.

This clone was found a few times. The chain combines TRBV5-1 with TRBJ2-5; D possibly corresponds to TRBD2 (5 bases). Trimming left V 0 bases short and J 5 bases short, with 11 bases between. The CDR3 is 14 amino acids. The germline V gene has CDR1 SGHRS and CDR2 YFSETQ. The CDR3 DNA reads as TGCGCCAGCAGCTTGGGGACTCTTCCGGAGACCCAGTACTTC. It encodes CASSLGTLPETQYF.

CDR3 DNA sequence: TGTGCCAGCAGCTTAGCGGGAGGAAACGCCGGGGAGCTGTTTTTT. Encoded protein: CASSLAGGNAGELFF. The V and J genes are TRBV7-9 and TRBJ2-2; a possible D gene is TRBD2 (6 bases). CDR1 SEHNR and CDR2 FQNEAQ come from the germline V gene (reference sequence). This CDR3 spans 15 amino acids. V shed 0 bases and J shed 6 bases, with 11 bases lying between them. Complete variable domain (other parts from reference TRBV7-9 and TRBJ2-2): DTGVSQNPRHKITKRGQNVTFRCDPISEHNRLYWYRQTLGQGPEFLTYFQNEAQLEKSRLLSDRFSAERPKGSFSTLEIQRTEQGDSAMYLCASSLAGGNAGELFFGEGSRLTVL.

The chain couples TRBV30 to TRBJ1-1; D is perhaps TRBD1 (5 bases). The CDR3 sequence is 14 residues long. The ends were cut back, 2 bases at V and 5 bases at J, with 15 bases in the middle. Per germline, CDR1 GTSNPN and CDR2 SVGIG (reference sequence). The DNA of the CDR3 is TGTGCCTGGAGTATACCGGGGGGATGGACTGAAGCTTTCTTT. Its protein is CAWSIPGGWTEAFF.

This chain joins TRBV18 and TRBJ2-7, with a tentative D call TRBD1 (6 bases). Trimming took 2 bases from V and 0 from J, leaving 14 bases between them. CDR1 is KGHSH, CDR2 LQKENI, per germline. This CDR3 contains 16 residues. CDR3: CASSPTSGTYSYEQYF. As DNA, the CDR3 is TGTGCCAGCTCACCAACTTCCGGGACATACTCCTACGAGCAGTACTTC. The full variable domain, in which reference TRBV18 and TRBJ2-7 provide the parts outside the CDR3, is NAGVMQNPRHLVRRRGQEARLRCSPMKGHSHVYWYRQLPEEGLKFMVYLQKENIIDESGMPKERFSAEFPKEGPSILRIQQVVRGDSAAYFCASSPTSGTYSYEQYFGPGTRLTVT.

This chain connects TRBV7-2 to TRBJ2-3, with D maybe TRBD2 (5 bases). Germline V lookup: CDR1 SGHTA, CDR2 FQGNSA. V was cut by 5 bases and J by 6 bases, with 12 bases left in between. The CDR3 extends over 13 amino acids. The CDR3, as DNA: TGTGCCAGCAGCGGAATGAGGAGGGATACGCAGTATTTT. This gives the protein CASSGMRRDTQYF.

V gene TRBV10-2 combines with J gene TRBJ2-1; 10 nucleotides match TRBD2. This CDR3 spans 15 amino acids. With 3 bases clipped from V and 4 bases from J, the junction kept 3 bases outside the gene matches. The V gene's germline CDR1 is WSHSY and CDR2 SAAADI. For the CDR3, the DNA is TGCGCCAGCAGTGAAACTAGCGGGACTTACAATGAGCAGTTCTTC. Protein: CASSETSGTYNEQFF.

This rearrangement joins TRBV7-2 to TRBJ1-2, with unresolved D. V shed 3 bases and J shed 4 bases, with 12 bases lying between them. CDR3 length: 14 amino acids. The germline V gene has CDR1 SGHTA and CDR2 FQGNSA. CDR3 sequence: CASSFHEGIYGYTF. CDR3 DNA sequence: TGTGCCAGCAGCTTTCATGAGGGTATCTATGGCTACACCTTC. Using reference TRBV7-2 and TRBJ1-2 for the parts outside the CDR3, the full variable domain is GAGVSQSPSNKVTEKGKDVELRCDPISGHTALYWYRQSLGQGLEFLIYFQGNSAPDKSGLPSDRFSAERTGGSVSTLTIQRTQQEDSAVYLCASSFHEGIYGYTFGSGTRLTVV.

The rearrangement links TRBV19 to TRBJ2-7; TRBD2 aligns across 10 bases. The V gene's germline CDR1 is LNHDA and CDR2 SQIVND (reference sequence). The trim removed 7 bases at V and 7 bases at J, leaving 16 bases unmatched. This CDR3 spans 16 amino acids. The CDR3 protein is CASTSISGRTSGEQYF. CDR3 coding DNA: TGTGCCAGTACCTCGATTAGCGGGAGGACCAGTGGGGAGCAGTACTTC.

The V gene is TRBV9, the J gene TRBJ2-3, with 7 bases fitting TRBD2. The germline gives CDR1 SGDLS, CDR2 YYNGEE. The ends lost 4 bases at V and 6 bases at J; junction bases unmatched: 11. CDR3 length: 15 residues. The DNA of the CDR3 is TGTGCCAGCAGCCCTCAGGCTAGCGGATCGGATACGCAGTATTTT. Encoded protein: CASSPQASGSDTQYF.

CDR3 region: CASSWGRSYGYTF. In DNA, the CDR3 is TGTGCCAGTTCGTGGGGGCGCAGCTATGGCTACACCTTC. The chain uses TRBV19 and TRBJ1-2; TRBD1 is a possible D gene (6 bases). The CDR3 is 13 amino acids. CDR1 is LNHDA, CDR2 SQIVND, per germline (reference sequence). V lost 8 bases, J lost 4 bases, and 14 bases lay in between. The full variable domain, in which reference TRBV19 and TRBJ1-2 provide the parts outside the CDR3, is DGGITQSPKYLFRKEGQNVTLSCEQNLNHDAMYWYRQDPGQGLRLIYYSQIVNDFQKGDIAEGYSVSREKKESFPLTVTSAQKNPTAFYLCASSWGRSYGYTFGSGTRLTVV.

The sample holds one count of this clone. The chain recombines TRBV9 with TRBJ2-3; no clear D. V was trimmed by 4 bases and J by 1 base, leaving 13 bases between them. The CDR3 is 15 residues long. CDR1 and CDR2 (germline): SGDLS, YYNGEE. Here the CDR3 reads CASSPFTAGTDTQYF. CDR3 nucleotides: TGTGCCAGCAGCCCATTCACCGCGGGCACAGATACGCAGTATTTT.

The genes are TRBV25-1 and TRBJ1-2; TRBD1 might be the D (6 bases). Deletions cut 5 bases from V and 4 bases from J, with 14 bases between. Germline CDR1 reads MGHDK; CDR2 reads SYGVNS. The CDR3 runs 14 residues. This CDR3 reads CASSIYRALYGYTF. The CDR3 DNA is TGTGCCAGCAGTATCTACAGGGCCCTCTATGGCTACACCTTC.

The gene calls are TRBV27 and TRBJ1-6; D remains unclear. Trimming took off 3 bases at V and 8 bases at J, with 17 bases between the two ends. The CDR3 has 16 residues. Germline V lookup: CDR1 MNHEY, CDR2 SMNVEV (reference sequence). In DNA, the CDR3 is TGTGCCAGCAGTTTTCTTTTCCCAAGCGGGGATTCACCCCTCCACTTT. Its translation is CASSFLFPSGDSPLHF.